Listed below are T cell receptor beta chains from one sample, sequenced in a study of cytomegalovirus exposure and HLA in healthy donors. The protocol was immunoSEQ multiplex PCR, while the TCRdb copy is restricted to in-frame clones and leaves out a portion. The sample lists 180,000 or so clones; roughly 78% were seen once. The sample consisted of PBMCs. These receptor sequences come from a woman in her thirties in good health and CMV-seronegative. Both conserved end residues are part of each CDR3. A D gene is named only where the DNA matches it firmly. A clone size is listed for some rows: how often the clone was seen (once, few, many), or a class if it is expanded.

CDR3aa,CDR3nt,abundance,v_gene,j_gene,len,d_gene
CASRLTGRNTEAFF,TGTGCCAGCAGGTTGACAGGGAGGAACACTGAAGCTTTCTTT,few,TRBV2,TRBJ1-1,14,TRBD1
CASHSMNTEAFF,TGTGCCAGCCACAGTATGAACACTGAAGCTTTCTTT,NA,TRBV6-5,TRBJ1-1,12,NA
CSVVGSGEAFF,TGCAGCGTTGTCGGGAGTGGGGAAGCTTTCTTT,NA,TRBV29-1,TRBJ1-1,11,NA
CASSGQGRVGELFF,TGTGCCAGCTCGGGACAGGGCCGTGTCGGGGAGCTGTTTTTT,NA,TRBV9,TRBJ2-2,14,TRBD1
CASSALAPSGGTEFF,TGTGCCAGCAGCGCGCTAGCCCCTAGCGGGGGGACAGAATTCTTC,NA,TRBV9,TRBJ2-1,15,TRBD2
CASSTGVYEQYF,TGTGCCAGCAGCACAGGGGTCTACGAGCAGTACTTC,few,TRBV14,TRBJ2-7,12,TRBD1
CASSEIAGRVDNEQFF,TGTGCCAGCAGTGAAATAGCGGGGAGGGTCGACAATGAGCAGTTCTTC,NA,TRBV6-1,TRBJ2-1,16,TRBD2
CASSQDQGVGREKLFF,TGCGCCAGCAGCCAAGATCAAGGGGTTGGGCGCGAAAAACTGTTTTTT,NA,TRBV4-3,TRBJ1-4,16,NA
CASSLGGLAGGLNEQYF,TGTGCCAGCAGCTTGGGCGGACTAGCGGGGGGGCTAAACGAGCAGTACTTC,NA,TRBV5-4,TRBJ2-7,17,TRBD2
CAWSQQDYGYTF,TGTGCCTGGAGTCAACAGGACTATGGCTACACCTTC,NA,TRBV30,TRBJ1-2,12,NA
CASRGTGRTGETGANVLTF,TGTGCCAGCAGGGGAACTGGGAGGACAGGGGAGACTGGGGCCAACGTCCTGACTTTC,NA,TRBV14,TRBJ2-6,19,TRBD1
CASSAIGTPWTQETQYF,TGTGCCAGCAGCGCCATAGGGACACCCTGGACCCAAGAGACCCAGTACTTC,NA,TRBV7-2,TRBJ2-5,17,NA
CASSYRGTSPGQQYF,TGTGCCAGCAGTTATAGGGGAACTTCACCTGGGCAGCAGTACTTC,few,TRBV6-5,TRBJ2-7,15,NA
CASSLQGAVKLFF,TGTGCCAGCAGTCTACAGGGGGCGGTAAAACTGTTTTTT,few,TRBV27,TRBJ1-4,13,TRBD1
CASSKGQGVYEQYF,TGCGCCAGCAGCAAGGGACAGGGGGTCTACGAGCAGTACTTC,few,TRBV5-1,TRBJ2-7,14,TRBD1
CASSGRNGNQPQHF,TGTGCCAGCAGTGGGAGGAACGGGAACCAGCCCCAGCATTTT,NA,TRBV6-5,TRBJ1-5,14,NA
CASSQYNEQFF,TGTGCCAGCTCCCAGTACAATGAGCAGTTCTTC,NA,TRBV18,TRBJ2-1,11,NA
CSVPGGSGTEAFF,TGCAGCGTTCCAGGGGGCAGCGGCACTGAAGCTTTCTTT,NA,TRBV29-1,TRBJ1-1,13,TRBD1
CASSLGTGARDTQYF,TGTGCCAGCAGCTTGGGGACAGGGGCGAGAGATACGCAGTATTTT,NA,TRBV5-4,TRBJ2-3,15,TRBD1
CASSLRQEGRNTIYF,TGTGCCAGCAGCTTGCGGCAGGAGGGTAGAAACACCATATATTTT,NA,TRBV5-4,TRBJ1-3,15,NA
CASRIPGQSSYEQYF,TGTGCCAGCAGGATACCGGGACAGAGCTCCTACGAGCAGTACTTC,NA,TRBV6-5,TRBJ2-7,15,TRBD1
CASSVVGGGTFRDEQFF,TGTGCCAGCAGCGTAGTCGGCGGGGGGACCTTTCGGGATGAGCAGTTCTTC,NA,TRBV9,TRBJ2-1,17,TRBD2
CASSPVAGGITDTQYF,TGTGCTAGCAGCCCGGTAGCGGGGGGGATAACAGATACGCAGTATTTT,NA,TRBV7-7,TRBJ2-3,16,TRBD2
CASSLVGPGANVLTF,TGTGCCAGCAGTTTAGTTGGGCCTGGGGCCAACGTCCTGACTTTC,NA,TRBV27,TRBJ2-6,15,NA
CASSPRRGGSEAFF,TGTGCCAGCAGCCCCCGTCGGGGGGGGTCTGAAGCTTTCTTT,NA,TRBV7-2,TRBJ1-1,14,NA
CASSLAGAGGSTDTQYF,TGTGCCAGCAGCTTAGCTGGAGCTGGCGGGAGCACAGATACGCAGTATTTT,NA,TRBV7-6,TRBJ2-3,17,NA
CASSLAPYNEQFF,TGTGCCAGCAGCTTGGCCCCGTACAATGAGCAGTTCTTC,once,TRBV5-6,TRBJ2-1,13,NA
CSGGQTSYEQYF,TGCAGCGGGGGACAGACATCCTACGAGCAGTACTTC,NA,TRBV29-1,TRBJ2-7,12,TRBD1
CASSLIGLAGGYQETQYF,TGTGCCAGCAGCTTAATCGGACTAGCGGGGGGGTACCAAGAGACCCAGTACTTC,NA,TRBV11-2,TRBJ2-5,18,TRBD2
CAISEQSGGTYEQYF,TGTGCCATCAGTGAGCAAAGCGGGGGGACCTACGAGCAGTACTTC,few,TRBV10-3,TRBJ2-7,15,TRBD2
CASSPLWRGQGVYEQYF,TGCGCCAGCAGCCCCTTGTGGCGGGGACAGGGAGTTTACGAGCAGTACTTC,NA,TRBV5-1,TRBJ2-7,17,TRBD1
CASSPPTFSDSNEQFF,TGTGCCAGCTCACCACCCACTTTCAGTGACTCCAATGAGCAGTTCTTC,NA,TRBV18,TRBJ2-1,16,NA
CASQGGQGFNQPQHF,TGTGCCAGCCAGGGGGGACAGGGGTTCAATCAGCCCCAGCATTTT,NA,TRBV27,TRBJ1-5,15,TRBD1
CASSESGTGYGYTF,TGCGCCAGCAGTGAGTCAGGGACAGGTTATGGCTACACCTTC,NA,TRBV10-1,TRBJ1-2,14,TRBD1
CASSARGQETQYF,TGTGCCAGCAGCGCCCGGGGACAAGAGACCCAGTACTTC,NA,TRBV7-8,TRBJ2-5,13,NA
CASSVDGESYNEQFF,TGTGCCAGCAGCGTAGACGGTGAATCCTACAATGAGCAGTTCTTC,once,TRBV9,TRBJ2-1,15,NA